These T cell receptor beta chains were read from a single sample in a study of identical twins. From the 5' RACE reads, TCRdb called clonotypes with MiXCR, one entry per CDR3 protein. The top ten hold 0.98% of the sample, which has approximately 620,000 distinct CDR3 sequences, 8% to 9% seen once. The data were also submitted as part of a second study, on yellow fever vaccine responses in identical twins.

The sequencing sample was made of PBMCs. The receptors originated from a woman between 18 and 29 years old in good health. Both conserved end residues are part of each CDR3. The D gene is left open where the match is weak. Some rows mark clone size as missing; the rest say once, few, many or name a class of expanded clone.

D gene	V gene	J gene	clone size	CDR3 DNA	CDR3 protein
TRBD2	TRBV4-3	TRBJ2-1	many	TGCGCCAGCAGCCATTCCGGGAGGGATAATGAGCAGTTCTTC	CASSHSGRDNEQFF
TRBD2	TRBV20-1	TRBJ2-3	few	TGCAGTGCTAGAGTGGGACTAGCGGGGTTCAGCACAGATACGCAGTATTTT	CSARVGLAGFSTDTQYF
NA	TRBV7-9	TRBJ2-1	many	TGTGCCAGCAGCTCCAACAGGGGAGGGTCCTACAATGAGCAGTTCTTC	CASSSNRGGSYNEQFF
NA	TRBV20-1	TRBJ2-7	NA	TGCAGTGCCCCTGAACCCTACGAGCAGTACTTC	CSAPEPYEQYF
NA	TRBV7-2	TRBJ2-1	NA	TGTGCCAGCAGCCCCCCGGCCTCGCCGGAGCAGTTCTTC	CASSPPASPEQFF
NA	TRBV6-1	TRBJ2-7	NA	TGTGCCAGCAGTGACCCCGGAGCCCCGGGGGCAAACGAGCAGTACTTC	CASSDPGAPGANEQYF
NA	TRBV20-1	TRBJ2-3	NA	TGCAGTGCCGCCCGGGGGACCACAGATACGCAGTATTTT	CSAARGTTDTQYF
NA	TRBV19	TRBJ2-7	few	TGTGCCAGTAGTATTGGAGGGTCCTACGAGCAGTACTTC	CASSIGGSYEQYF
TRBD1	TRBV5-5	TRBJ1-2	NA	TGTGCCAGCAGTCGGAGGGGGACAGCAGATTCTAACTATGGCTACACCTTC	CASSRRGTADSNYGYTF
TRBD2	TRBV6-1	TRBJ2-3	few	TGTGCCAGCAGTGGGACCCAACTAGCGGCTAGCACAGATACGCAGTATTTT	CASSGTQLAASTDTQYF
NA	TRBV7-2	TRBJ2-3	many	TGTGCCAGCAGCCAGGACTGGAGTAGCACAGATACGCAGTATTTT	CASSQDWSSTDTQYF
TRBD1	TRBV7-2	TRBJ2-7	few	TGTGCCAGCAGCCCATTGACAGGGGGCAAGTACGAGCAGTACTTC	CASSPLTGGKYEQYF
NA	TRBV19	TRBJ2-2	NA	TGTGCCAGTAGTACGTGGGTTGGTGGGCCCGGGGAGCTGTTTTTT	CASSTWVGGPGELFF
TRBD2	TRBV12-3/TRBV12-4	TRBJ2-1	NA	TGTGCCAGCAGACGGCGGGGGAGTAACAATGAGCAGTTCTTC	CASRRRGSNNEQFF
NA	TRBV6-2/TRBV6-3	TRBJ2-7	few	TGTGCCAGCAGTTTCGGGCAGATAATCTACGAGCAGTACTTC	CASSFGQIIYEQYF
NA	TRBV7-2	TRBJ2-5	NA	TGTGCCAGCAGCGCCCACCTAGGACCAGAGACCCAGTACTTC	CASSAHLGPETQYF
NA	TRBV5-1	TRBJ2-6	NA	TGCGCCAGCAGCTTACTGGGCAGCTCTGGGGCCAACGTCCTGACTTTC	CASSLLGSSGANVLTF
NA	TRBV6-1	TRBJ2-3	NA	TGTGCCAGCAGTGATCTCCTTAGCGGCGAGGGAGGCACAGATACGCAGTATTTT	CASSDLLSGEGGTDTQYF
TRBD1	TRBV2	TRBJ1-5	NA	TGTGCCAGCAGCCCACTCGGGACAGTCAATCAGCCCCAGCATTTT	CASSPLGTVNQPQHF
TRBD2	TRBV7-9	TRBJ2-7	NA	TGTGCCAGCAGCTTCCTAGCGGGAGTCCTGGGGGAGCAGTACTTC	CASSFLAGVLGEQYF
NA	TRBV27	TRBJ2-3	few	TGTGCCAGCAGTCCTCTCCGGGACGTTAGCACAGATACGCAGTATTTT	CASSPLRDVSTDTQYF
TRBD1	TRBV25-1	TRBJ2-7	few	TGTGCCAGCAGTAGCTTAACAGGGGTCGAGCAGTACTTC	CASSSLTGVEQYF
NA	TRBV7-9	TRBJ2-5	NA	TGTGCCAGCAGGGCACCTGGTCAGGGTACTCAAGAGACCCAGTACTTC	CASRAPGQGTQETQYF
NA	TRBV24-1	TRBJ2-5	many	TGTGCCACCAGTCGGCCAGGGAGTATAGAGACCCAGTACTTC	CATSRPGSIETQYF
NA	TRBV6-1	TRBJ2-5	NA	TGTGCCAGCAAAGTAACAGGGTCAGGAGAGACCCAGTACTTC	CASKVTGSGETQYF
NA	TRBV19	TRBJ2-5	NA	TGTGCCAGTAGCCAGCGCAGAGGGTGGGAGACCCAGTACTTC	CASSQRRGWETQYF
TRBD1	TRBV12-3/TRBV12-4	TRBJ2-1	many	TGTGCCAGCAGTCTACGCCCTAGGGGGCCCACCTACAATGAGCAGTTCTTC	CASSLRPRGPTYNEQFF
NA	TRBV24-1	TRBJ2-3	few	TGTGCCACCAGTGATTATCTGGGCAAGACAGATACGCAGTATTTT	CATSDYLGKTDTQYF
TRBD1	TRBV6-2/TRBV6-3	TRBJ2-5	few	TGTGCCAGCAGGGAGACAGGGGGCCCAGAGACCCAGTACTTC	CASRETGGPETQYF
NA	TRBV2	TRBJ2-5	NA	TGTGCCAGCACCCAGAGGGGGATCGAGACCCAGTACTTC	CASTQRGIETQYF
TRBD2	TRBV4-3	TRBJ2-1	few	TGCGCCAGCAGCCAAACCACTAGCGGGAGGGCAAGAAATGAGCAGTTCTTC	CASSQTTSGRARNEQFF
TRBD1	TRBV2	TRBJ2-4	NA	TGTGCCAGCAGCTGGGACAGTTTTGGAGCCAAAAACATTCAGTACTTC	CASSWDSFGAKNIQYF
NA	TRBV4-1	TRBJ2-5	NA	TGCGCCAGCAGCCAAGGTCACAGTGGACAAGAGACCCAGTACTTC	CASSQGHSGQETQYF
NA	TRBV29-1	TRBJ2-2	many	TGCAGCGTTGATTTGGGCAGGCCGAACACCGGGGAGCTGTTTTTT	CSVDLGRPNTGELFF
NA	TRBV18	TRBJ1-2	NA	TGTGCCAGCTCGGCTGACTTTTATGGCTACACCTTC	CASSADFYGYTF
NA	TRBV28	TRBJ2-5	few	TGTGCCTCCTGGGACCCATCTAAGACCCAGTACTTC	CASWDPSKTQYF
TRBD2	TRBV5-4	TRBJ2-5	few	TGTGCCAGCAGCTGGGGGACTAGCGGGAGTTACCGGGAGACCCAGTACTTC	CASSWGTSGSYRETQYF